One sample yielded the 31 T cell receptor beta chains listed below, sequenced in a study of cytotoxic CD8 clonotypes in ibrutinib-treated CLL. Assay used: immunoSEQ multiplex PCR; TCRdb lists only in-frame clones, some missing. There are some 300,000 clones in the sample; almost 80% occur only once, and 5.5% to 8% lies in the top ten. The sequencing used PBMCs, collected before ibrutinib treatment. These receptors came from a human donor with chronic lymphocytic leukemia.

The CDR3 region is CASSSGGEGGYTF. In DNA form, the CDR3 reads TGCGCCAGCAGCTCAGGGGGCGAGGGTGGCTACACCTTC. This chain connects TRBV5-1 to TRBJ1-2; 8 bases map to TRBD1. Germline CDR1 SGHRS, CDR2 YFSETQ. Losses at the gene ends were 3 bases for V and 7 bases for J; bases not matched to a gene: 5. The CDR3 contains 13 residues.

This rearrangement joins TRBV7-2 to TRBJ2-3; D gene uncertain. Germline assignment: CDR1 SGHTA and CDR2 FQGNSA. V lost 5 bases, J lost 1 base, and 10 bases lay in between. This CDR3 contains 14 residues. The CDR3 region is CASSTFGGTDTQYF. In nucleotides, the CDR3 is TGTGCCAGCAGCACCTTTGGGGGCACAGATACGCAGTATTTT.

The rearrangement joins TRBV10-3 to TRBJ2-7; 7 bases are shared with TRBD1. The CDR3 is 14 residues long. The V segment lost 3 bases and the J segment 6 bases; nucleotides outside the gene matches: 8. Germline CDR1 and CDR2: ENHRY and SYGVKD. In DNA form, the CDR3 reads TGTGCCATCAGTGATTCTCAGGGGGTCAGCGAGCAGTACTTC. Translated, it gives CAISDSQGVSEQYF.

In this sample, this clone turned up a few times. The chain employs TRBV5-1 and TRBJ1-1; no clear D gene. Deletions cut 5 bases from V and 8 bases from J, with 10 bases between. The CDR3 totals 11 residues. The germline V gene encodes CDR1 SGHRS and CDR2 YFSETQ. The CDR3 bases are TGCGCCAGCAGGACCGGGCGAGAAGCTTTCTTT. Its protein product is CASRTGREAFF. The variable domain in full, completed from reference TRBV5-1 and TRBJ1-1, reads KAGVTQTPRYLIKTRGQQVTLSCSPISGHRSVSWYQQTPGQGLQFLFEYFSETQRNKGNFPGRFSGRQFSNSRSEMNVSTLELGDSALYLCASRTGREAFFGQGTRLTVV.

The chain has TRBV11-2 and TRBJ2-1; D gene uncertain. This CDR3 contains 13 residues. The germline V gene has CDR1 SGHAT and CDR2 FQNNGV. Trimming took 6 bases from V and 15 from J, leaving 21 bases between them. CDR3 loop: CASSNRLGPPRFF. The CDR3 DNA reads TGTGCCAGCAGTAATAGGTTAGGCCCACCGCGGTTCTTC.

This chain links TRBV29-1 with TRBJ1-3; a weak D match, TRBD1 (6 bases). CDR1 and CDR2 from the germline V gene are SQVTM and ANQGSEA. The CDR3 sequence is 13 residues long. Trimming removed 5 bases at V and 2 bases at J, with 10 bases between. The CDR3 DNA reads TGCAGCGTTCCGGACAGTACTGGAAACACCATATATTTT. This codes for CSVPDSTGNTIYF.

The chain carries TRBV5-1 and TRBJ2-1; 10 bases match TRBD2. This CDR3 is 16 amino acids long. After removal of 4 bases from V and 4 bases from J, the junction contained 8 bases not matched to a gene. Per the germline V gene, CDR1 is SGHRS and CDR2 is YFSETQ. The CDR3 nucleotides are TGCGCCAGCAGCAGAGGACTAGCGGAGAGATACAATGAGCAGTTCTTC. It encodes CASSRGLAERYNEQFF.

This chain joins TRBV9 and TRBJ2-3; 10 bases fit TRBD2. CDR1 is SGDLS, CDR2 YYNGEE, per germline. The CDR3 sequence is 20 residues long. J gave up 2 bases and V 0 bases, and 15 bases lay outside the gene matches. CDR3 sequence (DNA): TGTGCCAGCAGCGTAGGCCTTGGGCTAGCGGGAGCTCGTGCCACAGATACGCAGTATTTT. Translating gives CASSVGLGLAGARATDTQYF. Variable domain in full (rest from reference TRBV9 and TRBJ2-3): DSGVTQTPKHLITATGQRVTLRCSPRSGDLSVYWYQQSLDQGLQFLIQYYNGEERAKGNILERFSAQQFPDLHSELNLSSLELGDSALYFCASSVGLGLAGARATDTQYFGPGTRLTVL.

This clone was observed a single time. J is TRBJ1-5 and V is TRBV27; no clear D. V lost 3 bases and J 5 bases, leaving 11 bases between the germline ends. The CDR3 is made up of 14 amino acids. Germline assignment: CDR1 MNHEY and CDR2 SMNVEV (reference sequence). DNA for the CDR3: TGTGCCAGCAGTTTCTTTCAAGGTGATCAGCCCCAGCATTTT. Its protein product is CASSFFQGDQPQHF.

The chain combines TRBV19 with TRBJ2-5; TRBD2 aligns across 11 bases. Germline CDR1 is LNHDA and CDR2 is SQIVND (reference sequence). J was trimmed by 2 bases and V by 5 bases; bases with no gene match: 4. The CDR3 is 15 amino acids. The CDR3 here is CASSPGTSGQETQYF. CDR3 DNA sequence: TGTGCCAGTAGTCCCGGGACTAGCGGTCAAGAGACCCAGTACTTC.

The V and J genes are TRBV6-5 and TRBJ1-1; TRBD1 matches 7 bases. Trimming at V came to 0 bases and at J to 5 bases, leaving 6 bases not matched to a gene. CDR1 is MNHEY and CDR2 is SVGAGI in the germline V gene. The CDR3 covers 15 residues. The CDR3 coding sequence is TGTGCCAGCAGTTACTCAAACAGGGGATTGACTGAAGCTTTCTTT. Its protein is CASSYSNRGLTEAFF.

The genes are TRBV29-1 and TRBJ2-3; 7 positions agree with TRBD2. Per the germline V gene, CDR1 is SQVTM and CDR2 is ANQGSEA. There are 14 residues in the CDR3. V gave up 5 bases and J gave up 2 bases; unmatched junction bases: 7. The CDR3 region has the DNA TGCAGCGTTCGAGCGGGAAGTGACACAGATACGCAGTATTTT. Its protein is CSVRAGSDTDTQYF.

The sample holds a few counts of this clone. V and J are TRBV11-1 and TRBJ2-7, with 10 bases fitting TRBD1. V lost 0 bases and J lost 6; bases outside the gene matches: 8. Per germline, CDR1 SGHAT and CDR2 FQDESV (reference sequence). CDR3 length: 16 amino acids. This chain's CDR3 is CASSLAAGTGDGEQYF. The CDR3 DNA is TGTGCCAGCAGCTTAGCGGCCGGGACAGGGGACGGCGAGCAGTACTTC.

This clone has a handful of counts. The V and J genes are TRBV2 and TRBJ2-7; TRBD1 aligns across 9 bases. V was clipped by 7 bases and J by 3 bases; unmatched bases: 4. This CDR3 has 13 amino acids. CDR1 is SNHLY and CDR2 is FYNNEI in the germline V gene. The CDR3 spells CASTQDRGYEQYF. CDR3 DNA: TGTGCCAGCACCCAGGACAGGGGCTACGAGCAGTACTTC.

This clone was counted a single time. The chain employs TRBV20-1 and TRBJ2-7; D call uncertain. The CDR3 runs 11 residues. V shed 5 bases and J shed 5 bases, with 10 bases lying between them. Germline CDR1 and CDR2: DFQATT and SNEGSKA (reference sequence). This chain's CDR3 is CSARLVHEQYF. CDR3 DNA: TGCAGTGCTCGGCTAGTCCACGAGCAGTACTTC.

The J gene is TRBJ1-5, the V gene TRBV7-2; D may be TRBD1 (5 bases). The V gene lost 0 bases and the J gene lost 3 bases, with 9 bases spanning the gap. The CDR3 runs to 15 residues. The germline CDR1 and CDR2 sequences are SGHTA and FQGNSA. Here the CDR3 DNA reads TGTGCCAGCAGCTTAGCACAGGATCCCAATCAGCCCCAGCATTTT. It specifies CASSLAQDPNQPQHF. Using reference TRBV7-2 and TRBJ1-5 for the parts outside the CDR3, the full variable domain is GAGVSQSPSNKVTEKGKDVELRCDPISGHTALYWYRQSLGQGLEFLIYFQGNSAPDKSGLPSDRFSAERTGGSVSTLTIQRTQQEDSAVYLCASSLAQDPNQPQHFGDGTRLSIL.

This rearrangement joins TRBV2 to TRBJ2-3, with 8 bases matching TRBD2. The V and J ends lost 7 bases and 4 bases, in that order; junction bases with no gene match: 4. From germline, CDR1 is SNHLY and CDR2 FYNNEI. CDR3 length equals 13 residues. CDR3 protein: CASIGLAADTQYF. DNA for the CDR3: TGTGCCAGCATCGGACTAGCAGCAGATACGCAGTATTTT.

V is TRBV5-6 and J is TRBJ2-7, with D possibly matching TRBD1 (6 bases). The CDR3 sequence is 13 residues long. Trimming pared 1 base from V and 2 bases from J, leaving 7 bases between. The germline V gene has CDR1 SGHDT and CDR2 YYEEEE. CDR3 region: CASSLKGAYEQYF. As DNA, the CDR3 is TGTGCCAGCAGCTTGAAGGGGGCCTACGAGCAGTACTTC.

The count of this clone is one. The chain joins TRBV25-1 to TRBJ1-3; the D gene is possibly TRBD1 (5 bases). Germline assignment: CDR1 MGHDK and CDR2 SYGVNS. The CDR3 length is 15 residues. Trimming took 6 bases from V and 4 from J, leaving 16 bases between them. In DNA, the CDR3 is TGTGCCAGCAGCCCCGGGGGGGTCAGCGGAAACACCATATATTTT. Protein product: CASSPGGVSGNTIYF.

The rearrangement joins TRBV28 to TRBJ1-1; D unclear. The V end was cut by 8 bases, the J end by 5 bases, with 9 bases between. Germline V gene data show CDR1 as MDHEN and CDR2 as SYDVKM. The length of the CDR3 is 11 residues. The CDR3 DNA is TGTGCCAGCCACGGCGAAACTGAAGCTTTCTTT. The encoded protein is CASHGETEAFF. The complete variable domain, with remaining parts taken from reference TRBV28 and TRBJ1-1, reads DVKVTQSSRYLVKRTGEKVFLECVQDMDHENMFWYRQDPGLGLRLIYFSYDVKMKEKGDIPEGYSVSREKKERFSLILESASTNQTSMYLCASHGETEAFFGQGTRLTVV.

The chain links TRBV7-6 to TRBJ2-1, with 9 positions matching TRBD2. The CDR3 runs to 16 residues. Germline values: CDR1 SGHVS, CDR2 FNYEAQ. The J segment lost 8 bases and the V segment lost 1 base, leaving 9 bases of the junction unmatched. The CDR3 loop reads CASSLVGSGSPDEQFF. CDR3 sequence (DNA): TGTGCCAGCAGCTTAGTTGGTAGCGGGAGTCCCGATGAGCAGTTCTTC.

The genes are TRBV5-4 and TRBJ2-3, with 7 nucleotides matching TRBD1. This CDR3 comprises 14 residues. From germline, CDR1 is SGHNT and CDR2 YYREEE (reference sequence). Trimming removed 2 bases from V and 3 bases from J; junction bases left unmatched: 3. This CDR3 is CASSLTRGTDTQYF. The CDR3 region has the DNA TGTGCCAGCAGCTTAACCAGGGGGACAGATACGCAGTATTTT.

This clone was recorded a few times. V and J are TRBV6-5 and TRBJ2-7; 7 positions agree with TRBD1. Trimming took 2 bases from V and 6 from J; bases not matched to a gene: 10. This CDR3 contains 15 residues. From germline, CDR1 is MNHEY and CDR2 SVGAGI. CDR3 sequence: CASSYRQGSTFEQYF. The CDR3 DNA reads as TGTGCCAGCAGTTACAGACAGGGATCAACGTTCGAGCAGTACTTC.

This clone was seen a few times. The chain combines TRBV30 with TRBJ2-3, with TRBD2 matching over 10 bases. CDR3 size: 15 residues. The ends lost 0 bases at V and 5 bases at J; junction bases unmatched: 5. Germline values: CDR1 GTSNPN, CDR2 SVGIG (reference sequence). The CDR3 DNA reads as TGTGCCTGGAGTGTACTAGCGGGACTGGGAGATACGCAGTATTTT. Amino acids: CAWSVLAGLGDTQYF.

This chain links TRBV4-1 with TRBJ1-5, with 11 bases lining up with TRBD1. The V segment lost 3 bases and the J segment 6 bases; nucleotides outside the gene matches: 1. This CDR3 contains 14 residues. Germline CDR1 is MGHRA and CDR2 is YSYEKL. CDR3 DNA sequence: TGCGCCAGCAGCCAGGGGACAGGGGGTCAGCCCCAGCATTTT. Its translation: CASSQGTGGQPQHF.

The V gene is TRBV18, the J gene TRBJ2-1, with unresolved D. The CDR3 consists of 12 residues. CDR1 KGHSH and CDR2 LQKENI come from the germline V gene. The V gene lost 0 bases and the J gene lost 9 bases, with 6 bases spanning the gap. The chain's CDR3 is CASSPPQPEQFF. CDR3 bases: TGTGCCAGCTCACCACCCCAGCCTGAGCAGTTCTTC.

V gene TRBV29-1 combines with J gene TRBJ1-1; unclear D gene. From germline, CDR1 is SQVTM and CDR2 ANQGSEA. The V end lost 4 bases, the J end lost 1 base, and 4 bases lay between the germline ends. This CDR3 region has 11 residues. In DNA form, the CDR3 reads TGCAGCGTTGCAGAGAACACTGAAGCTTTCTTT. Residues: CSVAENTEAFF.

CDR3 DNA sequence: TGTGCCAGCACCCGCGCCGGGGAGCGTGCTAACTATGGCTACACCTTC. Protein: CASTRAGERANYGYTF. The chain carries TRBV7-8 and TRBJ1-2; D is ambiguous. V was clipped by 7 bases and J by 0 bases, with 18 bases between them. Per germline, CDR1 SGHVS and CDR2 FQNEAQ. The CDR3 extends over 16 amino acids.

The rearrangement links TRBV10-3 to TRBJ2-1; 10 bases map to TRBD2. V shed 4 bases, J shed 4 bases, and the junction held 4 bases outside the gene matches. CDR1 and CDR2 from the germline V gene are ENHRY and SYGVKD. This CDR3 contains 15 residues. The CDR3 loop reads CAISAGTSEYNEQFF. DNA for the CDR3: TGTGCCATCAGTGCCGGGACTAGCGAGTACAATGAGCAGTTCTTC.

This clone showed up just a few times. V usage is TRBV27 and J usage is TRBJ2-7, with 8 bases that match TRBD2. The V gene's germline CDR1 is MNHEY and CDR2 SMNVEV (reference sequence). This CDR3 comprises 14 residues. Trimming removed 6 bases from V and 1 base from J; junction bases left unmatched: 5. Here the CDR3 DNA reads TGTGCCAGCAGCGCGTCGGGAGGGTCCTACGAGCAGTACTTC. This codes for CASSASGGSYEQYF.

The J gene is TRBJ1-4, the V gene TRBV6-5, with 7 bases fitting TRBD1. The germline CDR1 and CDR2 sequences are MNHEY and SVGAGI. The length of the CDR3 is 15 residues. V lost 5 bases to trimming and J lost 10 bases; unmatched junction nucleotides: 13. DNA of the CDR3: TGTGCCAGCAGTAGACAGGGAGCGTATACGGGAAAACTGTTTTTT. It specifies CASSRQGAYTGKLFF.